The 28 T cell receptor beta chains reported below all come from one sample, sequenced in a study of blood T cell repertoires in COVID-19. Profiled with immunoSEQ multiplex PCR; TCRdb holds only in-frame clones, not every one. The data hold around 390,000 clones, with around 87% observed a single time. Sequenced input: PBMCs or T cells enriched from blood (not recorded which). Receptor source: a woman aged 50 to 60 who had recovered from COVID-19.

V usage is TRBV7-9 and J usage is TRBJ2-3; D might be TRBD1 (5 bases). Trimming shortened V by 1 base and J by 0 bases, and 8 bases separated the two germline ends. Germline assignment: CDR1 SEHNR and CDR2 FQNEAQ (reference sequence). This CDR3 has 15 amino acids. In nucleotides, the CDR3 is TGTGCCAGCAGCTTAGATACAGGTAGCACAGATACGCAGTATTTT. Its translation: CASSLDTGSTDTQYF.

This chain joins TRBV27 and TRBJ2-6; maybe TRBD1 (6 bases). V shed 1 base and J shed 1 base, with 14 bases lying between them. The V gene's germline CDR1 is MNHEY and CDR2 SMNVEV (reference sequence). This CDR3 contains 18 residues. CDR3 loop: CASSLWSGVASGANVLTF. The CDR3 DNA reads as TGTGCCAGCAGTTTATGGTCAGGGGTGGCGTCTGGGGCCAACGTCCTGACTTTC.

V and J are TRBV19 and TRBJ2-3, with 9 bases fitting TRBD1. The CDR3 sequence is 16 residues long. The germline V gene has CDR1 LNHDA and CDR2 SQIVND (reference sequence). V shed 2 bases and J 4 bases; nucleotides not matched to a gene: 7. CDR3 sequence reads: CASSILPGQGPDTQYF. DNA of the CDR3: TGTGCCAGTAGTATACTACCGGGACAGGGCCCAGATACGCAGTATTTT.

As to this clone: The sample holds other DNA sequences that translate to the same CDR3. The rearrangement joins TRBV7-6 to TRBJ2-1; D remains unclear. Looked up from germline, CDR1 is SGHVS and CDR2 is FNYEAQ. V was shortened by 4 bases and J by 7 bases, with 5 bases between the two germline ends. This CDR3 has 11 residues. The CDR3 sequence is CASSSRNEQFF. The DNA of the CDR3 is TGTGCCAGCAGCTCCCGTAATGAGCAGTTCTTC.

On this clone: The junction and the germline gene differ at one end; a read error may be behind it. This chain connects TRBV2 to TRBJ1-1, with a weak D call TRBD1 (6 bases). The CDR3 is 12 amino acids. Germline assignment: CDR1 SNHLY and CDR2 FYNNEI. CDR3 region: CASTPGLGTSKF. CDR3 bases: TGTGCCAGCACCCCAGGGCTTGGGACAAGCAAATTT.

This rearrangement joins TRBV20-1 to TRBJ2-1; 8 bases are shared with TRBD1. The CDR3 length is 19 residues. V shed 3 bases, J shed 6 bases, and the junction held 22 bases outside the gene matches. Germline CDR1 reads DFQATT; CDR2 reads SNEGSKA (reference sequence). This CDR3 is CSASPKGGQATKVGNEQFF. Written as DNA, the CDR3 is TGCAGTGCTAGTCCTAAAGGGGGACAGGCAACCAAAGTGGGCAATGAGCAGTTCTTC.

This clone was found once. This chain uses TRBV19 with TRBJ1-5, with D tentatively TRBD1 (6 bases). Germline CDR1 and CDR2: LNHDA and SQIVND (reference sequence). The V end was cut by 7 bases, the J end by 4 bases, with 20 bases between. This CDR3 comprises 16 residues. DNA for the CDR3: TGTGCCAGTACACAGGGTCCGTACAGACCTAATCAGCCCCAGCATTTT. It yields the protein CASTQGPYRPNQPQHF. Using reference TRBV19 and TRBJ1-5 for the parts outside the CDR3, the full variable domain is DGGITQSPKYLFRKEGQNVTLSCEQNLNHDAMYWYRQDPGQGLRLIYYSQIVNDFQKGDIAEGYSVSREKKESFPLTVTSAQKNPTAFYLCASTQGPYRPNQPQHFGDGTRLSIL.

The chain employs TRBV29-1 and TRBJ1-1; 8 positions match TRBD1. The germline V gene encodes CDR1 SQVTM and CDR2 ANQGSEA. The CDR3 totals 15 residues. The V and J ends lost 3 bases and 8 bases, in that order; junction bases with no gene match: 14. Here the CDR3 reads CSVDQRPGQGKEAFF. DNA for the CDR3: TGCAGCGTTGACCAGCGTCCCGGACAGGGCAAAGAAGCTTTCTTT.

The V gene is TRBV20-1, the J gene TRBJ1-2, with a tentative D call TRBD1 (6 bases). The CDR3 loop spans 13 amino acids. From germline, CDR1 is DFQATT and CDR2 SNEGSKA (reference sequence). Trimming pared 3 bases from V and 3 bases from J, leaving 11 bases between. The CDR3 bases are TGCAGTGCTAGTAGGGCAGGGGACTATGGCTACACCTTC. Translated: CSASRAGDYGYTF.

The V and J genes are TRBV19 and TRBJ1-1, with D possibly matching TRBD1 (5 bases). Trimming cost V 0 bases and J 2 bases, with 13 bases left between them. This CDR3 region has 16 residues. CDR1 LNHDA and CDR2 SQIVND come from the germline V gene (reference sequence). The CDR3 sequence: CASSIDRRGSNTEAFF. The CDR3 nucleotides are TGTGCCAGTAGTATAGATCGTAGGGGCAGCAACACTGAAGCTTTCTTT.

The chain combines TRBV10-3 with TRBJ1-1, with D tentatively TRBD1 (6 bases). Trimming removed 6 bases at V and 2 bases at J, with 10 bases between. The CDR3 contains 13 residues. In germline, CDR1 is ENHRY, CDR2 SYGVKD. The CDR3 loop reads CAISRTENTEAFF. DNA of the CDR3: TGTGCCATCAGCAGGACAGAAAACACTGAAGCTTTCTTT.

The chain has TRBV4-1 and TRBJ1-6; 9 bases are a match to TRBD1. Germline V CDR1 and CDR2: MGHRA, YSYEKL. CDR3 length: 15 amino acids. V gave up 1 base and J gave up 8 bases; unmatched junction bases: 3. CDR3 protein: CASSQGGQGYSPLHF. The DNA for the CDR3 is TGCGCCAGCAGCCAAGGGGGACAGGGATATTCACCCCTCCACTTT.

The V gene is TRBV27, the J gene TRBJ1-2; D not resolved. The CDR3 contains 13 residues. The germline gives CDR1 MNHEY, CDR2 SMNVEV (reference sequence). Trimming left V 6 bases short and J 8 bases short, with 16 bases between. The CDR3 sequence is CASRSASSQGYTF. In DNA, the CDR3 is TGTGCCAGCAGGTCCGCGTCTTCGCAAGGCTACACCTTC.

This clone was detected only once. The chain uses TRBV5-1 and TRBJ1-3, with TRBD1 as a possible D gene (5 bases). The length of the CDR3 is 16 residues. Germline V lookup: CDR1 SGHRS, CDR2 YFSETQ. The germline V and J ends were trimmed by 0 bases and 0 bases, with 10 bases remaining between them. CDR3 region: CASSLDGGFSGNTIYF. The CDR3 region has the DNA TGCGCCAGCAGCTTGGACGGGGGATTCTCTGGAAACACCATATATTTT.

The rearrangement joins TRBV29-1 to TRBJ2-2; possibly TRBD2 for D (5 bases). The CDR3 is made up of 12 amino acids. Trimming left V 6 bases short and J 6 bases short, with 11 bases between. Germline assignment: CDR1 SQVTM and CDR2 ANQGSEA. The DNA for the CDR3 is TGCAGCGTCGATGGACTCGCCGGGGAGCTGTTTTTT. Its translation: CSVDGLAGELFF.

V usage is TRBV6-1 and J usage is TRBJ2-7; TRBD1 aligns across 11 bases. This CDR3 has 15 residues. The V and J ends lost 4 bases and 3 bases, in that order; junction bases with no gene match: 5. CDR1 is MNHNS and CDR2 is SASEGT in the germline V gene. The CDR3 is CASSAWDRGGYEQYF. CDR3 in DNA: TGTGCCAGCAGTGCCTGGGACAGGGGGGGCTACGAGCAGTACTTC.

In DNA form, the CDR3 reads TGTGCCAGCAGTGACTGGACTGGTGGCTACACCTTC. The encoded protein is CASSDWTGGYTF. The gene calls are TRBV6-4 and TRBJ1-2; D gene unclear. Germline loops: CDR1 MRHNA, CDR2 SNTAGT. The V end was cut by 1 base, the J end by 7 bases, with 7 bases between. The CDR3 sequence is 12 residues long.

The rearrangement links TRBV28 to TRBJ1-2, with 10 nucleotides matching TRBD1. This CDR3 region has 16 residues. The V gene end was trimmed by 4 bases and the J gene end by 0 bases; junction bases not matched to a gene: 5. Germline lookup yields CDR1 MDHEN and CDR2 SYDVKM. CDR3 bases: TGTGCCAGCAGTTCAGCCGGGACAGGGGCTAACTATGGCTACACCTTC. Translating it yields CASSSAGTGANYGYTF.

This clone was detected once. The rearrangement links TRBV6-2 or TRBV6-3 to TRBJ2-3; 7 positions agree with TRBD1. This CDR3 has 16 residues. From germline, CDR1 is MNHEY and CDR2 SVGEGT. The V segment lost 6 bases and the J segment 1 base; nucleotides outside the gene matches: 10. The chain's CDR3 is CASSEVRGQGTDTQYF. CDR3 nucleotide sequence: TGTGCCAGCAGCGAGGTTAGGGGGCAAGGCACAGATACGCAGTATTTT.

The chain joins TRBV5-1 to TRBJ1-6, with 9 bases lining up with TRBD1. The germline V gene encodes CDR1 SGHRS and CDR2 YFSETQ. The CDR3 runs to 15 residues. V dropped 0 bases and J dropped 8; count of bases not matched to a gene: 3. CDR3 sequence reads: CASSLATGGHSPLHF. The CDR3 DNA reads TGCGCCAGCAGCTTGGCCACAGGGGGCCATTCACCCCTCCACTTT.

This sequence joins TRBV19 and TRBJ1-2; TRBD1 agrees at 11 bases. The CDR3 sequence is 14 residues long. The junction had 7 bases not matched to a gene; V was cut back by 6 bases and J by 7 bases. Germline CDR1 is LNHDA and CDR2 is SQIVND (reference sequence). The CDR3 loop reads CASSLGQGEAGYTF. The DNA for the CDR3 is TGTGCCAGTAGCCTGGGACAGGGGGAAGCTGGCTACACCTTC.

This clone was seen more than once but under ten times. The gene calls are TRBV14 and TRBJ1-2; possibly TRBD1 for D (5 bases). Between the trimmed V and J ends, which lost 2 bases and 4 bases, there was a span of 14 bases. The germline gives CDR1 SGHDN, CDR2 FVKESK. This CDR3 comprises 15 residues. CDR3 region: CASSQNAGRAYGYTF. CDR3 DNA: TGTGCCAGCAGCCAAAACGCGGGGCGCGCCTATGGCTACACCTTC. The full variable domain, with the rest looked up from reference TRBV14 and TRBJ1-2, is EAGVTQFPSHSVIEKGQTVTLRCDPISGHDNLYWYRRVMGKEIKFLLHFVKESKQDESGMPNNRFLAERTGGTYSTLKVQPAELEDSGVYFCASSQNAGRAYGYTFGSGTRLTVV.

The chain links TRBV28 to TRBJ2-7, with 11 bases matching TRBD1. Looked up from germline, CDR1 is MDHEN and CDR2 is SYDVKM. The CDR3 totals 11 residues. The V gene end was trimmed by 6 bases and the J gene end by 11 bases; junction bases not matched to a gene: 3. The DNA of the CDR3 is TGTGCCAGCAGGGGGACAGGGGGGGAGTACTTC. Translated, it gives CASRGTGGEYF.

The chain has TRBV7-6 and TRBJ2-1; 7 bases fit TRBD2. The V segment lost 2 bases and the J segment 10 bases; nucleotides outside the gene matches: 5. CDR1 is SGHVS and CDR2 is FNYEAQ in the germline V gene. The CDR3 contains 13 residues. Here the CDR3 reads CASSLRDYGEQFF. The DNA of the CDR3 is TGTGCCAGCAGCTTAAGGGACTACGGAGAGCAGTTCTTC.

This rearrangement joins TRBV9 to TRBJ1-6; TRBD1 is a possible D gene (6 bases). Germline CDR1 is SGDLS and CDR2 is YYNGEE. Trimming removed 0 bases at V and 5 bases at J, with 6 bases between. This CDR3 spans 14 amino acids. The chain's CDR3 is CASSVAGDNSPLHF. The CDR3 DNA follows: TGTGCCAGCAGCGTAGCAGGGGATAATTCACCCCTCCACTTT.

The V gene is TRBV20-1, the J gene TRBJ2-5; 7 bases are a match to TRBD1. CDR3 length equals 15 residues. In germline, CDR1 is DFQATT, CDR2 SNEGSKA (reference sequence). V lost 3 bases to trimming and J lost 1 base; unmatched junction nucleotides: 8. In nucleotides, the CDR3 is TGCAGTGCTAGTGGTTCCCGACAGGGCCAAGAGACCCAGTACTTC. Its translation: CSASGSRQGQETQYF.

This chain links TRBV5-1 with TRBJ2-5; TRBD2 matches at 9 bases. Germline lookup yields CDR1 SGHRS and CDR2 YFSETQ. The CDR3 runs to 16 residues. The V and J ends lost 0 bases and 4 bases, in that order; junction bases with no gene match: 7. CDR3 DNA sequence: TGCGCCAGCAGCTTGGTTGGTGCGGGGGGGCGAGAGACCCAGTACTTC. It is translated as CASSLVGAGGRETQYF. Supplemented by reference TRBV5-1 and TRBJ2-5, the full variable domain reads KAGVTQTPRYLIKTRGQQVTLSCSPISGHRSVSWYQQTPGQGLQFLFEYFSETQRNKGNFPGRFSGRQFSNSRSEMNVSTLELGDSALYLCASSLVGAGGRETQYFGPGTRLLVL.

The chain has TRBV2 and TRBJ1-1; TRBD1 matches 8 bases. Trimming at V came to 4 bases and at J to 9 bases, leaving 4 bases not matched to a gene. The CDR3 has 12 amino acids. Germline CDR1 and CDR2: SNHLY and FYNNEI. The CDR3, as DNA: TGTGCCAGCAGTGCAGGGGGCGTAAAAGCTTTCTTT. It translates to CASSAGGVKAFF. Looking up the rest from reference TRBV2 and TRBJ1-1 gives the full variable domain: EPEVTQTPSHQVTQMGQEVILRCVPISNHLYFYWYRQILGQKVEFLVSFYNNEISEKSEIFDDQFSVERPDGSNFTLKIRSTKLEDSAMYFCASSAGGVKAFFGQGTRLTVV.